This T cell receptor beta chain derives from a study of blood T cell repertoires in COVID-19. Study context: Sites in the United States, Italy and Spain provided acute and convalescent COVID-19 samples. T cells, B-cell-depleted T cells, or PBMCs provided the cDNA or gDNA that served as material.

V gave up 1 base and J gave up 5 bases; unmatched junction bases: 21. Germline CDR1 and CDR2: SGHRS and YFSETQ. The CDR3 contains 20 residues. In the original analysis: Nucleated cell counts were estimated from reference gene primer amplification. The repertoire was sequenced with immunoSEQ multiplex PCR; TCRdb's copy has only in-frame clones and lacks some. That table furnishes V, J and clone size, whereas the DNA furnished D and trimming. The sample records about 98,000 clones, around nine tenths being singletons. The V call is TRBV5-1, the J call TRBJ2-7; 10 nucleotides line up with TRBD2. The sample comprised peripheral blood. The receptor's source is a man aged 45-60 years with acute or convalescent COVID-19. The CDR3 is CASSLRVGGTASGSIHEQYF. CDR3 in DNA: TGCGCCAGCAGCTTGCGGGTTGGGGGTACGGCTAGCGGGAGTATCCACGAGCAGTACTTC.